This TCR beta chain stems from a study of OX40 agonist ivuxolimab in advanced cancers. This table comes from immunoSEQ multiplex PCR, and its TCRdb copy is limited to in-frame clones, with some not included. The repertoire holds 70,000 or so clones, about nine tenths seen once, with less than 3.5% in the top ten. General study findings and limits: Both blood CD4+ and CD8+ T cells showed clonal growth by week 6 at 0.1 to 3.0 mg/kg.

In germline, CDR1 is LGHNA, CDR2 YNFKEQ. The CDR3 has 13 residues. V was clipped by 3 bases and J by 9 bases, with 12 bases between them. Exclusion of a patient followed from autoimmune disease history or systemic immunosuppression. Comments on this clone: Its antigen is currently unknown.

Here the sequenced sample was CD4+ or CD8+ T cells sorted from blood, taken in a trial of the OX40 agonist ivuxolimab. The sequence derives from an adult with an advanced solid tumor such as melanoma, head and neck, liver or kidney cancer. The rearrangement links TRBV4-2 to TRBJ2-1, with a possible D match to TRBD2 (6 bases). The CDR3 DNA sequence: TGTGCCAGCAGCCAGACTAGTGTCGTTGAGCAGTTCTTC. Protein product: CASSQTSVVEQFF.